The entry below describes one T cell receptor (beta chain). The source of the sample is a study of response to subunit inactivated influenza vaccine. One entry per CDR3 protein results from TCRdb running MiXCR on the RT-PCR reads. The sample records 650,000 or so distinct CDR3 sequences, around 13% being singletons. Material: PBMCs from blood, obtained less than 15 days before vaccination. This TCR came from a middle-aged man who received an inactivated influenza vaccine.

The CDR3 DNA follows: TGTGCCAGCAGTTACTCCGGGACAGGGAAGGGCTACACCTTC. Translating it yields CASSYSGTGKGYTF. V is TRBV6-5 and J is TRBJ1-2, with 9 bases that match TRBD1. Unmatched junction bases numbered 4, after V lost 0 bases and J lost 8 bases. The V gene's germline CDR1 is MNHEY and CDR2 SVGAGI. The CDR3 loop spans 14 amino acids.